These 30 T cell receptor beta chains originate from one sample sequenced in a study of blood T cells in healthy people across ages. Using a J-beta primer mix together with a sample-barcoded 5' primer, a second PCR was run for about 7 to 12 cycles. MiXCR, run by TCRdb on the 5' RACE reads, gives a single entry per CDR3 protein. Of 550,000 to 750,000 distinct CDR3 sequences listed, more than 20% are singletons. The sequenced sample was blood. The source of these receptors is a man aged 70-80 years in good health.

Many counts were recorded for this clonotype. This sequence joins TRBV27 and TRBJ2-5; unclear D gene. This CDR3 is built from 15 residues. The germline V gene has CDR1 MNHEY and CDR2 SMNVEV (reference sequence). Trimming stripped 0 bases from V and 5 bases from J, with 13 bases between. CDR3 DNA sequence: TGTGCCAGCAGTTTATCGATCGAAAGGGCGGAGACCCAGTACTTC. This encodes CASSLSIERAETQYF.

This clonotype showed up many times. This chain uses TRBV25-1 with TRBJ2-5, with 9 nucleotides matching TRBD1. The CDR3 loop spans 13 amino acids. Germline-derived CDR1 and CDR2 are MGHDK and SYGVNS. The V and J ends lost 6 bases and 4 bases, in that order; junction bases with no gene match: 3. The CDR3 loop is CASRQGAGETQYF. CDR3 coding DNA: TGTGCCAGCAGACAGGGGGCCGGAGAGACCCAGTACTTC.

This clonotype has a handful of counts. The gene calls are TRBV2 and TRBJ2-7, with D perhaps matching TRBD1 (5 bases). CDR1 is SNHLY and CDR2 is FYNNEI in the germline V gene. Deletions cut 1 base from V and 3 bases from J, with 7 bases between. The CDR3 has 13 amino acids. The CDR3 region has the DNA TGTGCCAGCAGTGAAGGGACAAACTACGAGCAGTACTTC. This translates into CASSEGTNYEQYF.

The chain has TRBV19 and TRBJ1-2, with D unresolved. Germline V gene lookup returns CDR1 LNHDA and CDR2 SQIVND (reference sequence). The CDR3 is 11 residues long. V was pared by 0 bases and J by 8 bases, with 4 bases between. The CDR3 here is CASSIDGGYTF. The CDR3 DNA reads as TGTGCCAGTAGTATAGATGGAGGCTACACCTTC. Full variable domain (missing parts from reference TRBV19 and TRBJ1-2): DGGITQSPKYLFRKEGQNVTLSCEQNLNHDAMYWYRQDPGQGLRLIYYSQIVNDFQKGDIAEGYSVSREKKESFPLTVTSAQKNPTAFYLCASSIDGGYTFGSGTRLTVV.

This clonotype was seen ten or more times. CDR3 sequence: CASSKSVVNTGELFF. DNA of the CDR3: TGCGCCAGCAGCAAGAGCGTAGTGAACACCGGGGAGCTGTTTTTT. The chain combines TRBV5-1 with TRBJ2-2; D unresolved. The CDR3 length is 15 residues. CDR1 and CDR2 (germline): SGHRS, YFSETQ. V lost 4 bases to trimming and J lost 1 base, with 11 bases between them.

CDR3: CASSPLTEAFF. In DNA, the CDR3 is TGTGCCAGCTCACCTTTGACTGAAGCTTTCTTT. The chain uses TRBV18 and TRBJ1-1; no reliable D call. V gave up 3 bases and J gave up 5 bases, with 4 bases separating them. Germline CDR1 is KGHSH and CDR2 is LQKENI. The CDR3 runs to 11 residues.

The table lists this clonotype with a few counts. This chain connects TRBV20-1 to TRBJ2-1; TRBD2 agrees at 7 bases. Germline V gene lookup returns CDR1 DFQATT and CDR2 SNEGSKA (reference sequence). J gave up 0 bases and V 3 bases, and 8 bases lay outside the gene matches. The CDR3 consists of 16 residues. Here the CDR3 reads CSASRVGGSSYNEQFF. The CDR3 bases are TGCAGTGCTAGTCGGGTGGGCGGGAGCTCCTACAATGAGCAGTTCTTC.

The chain uses TRBV5-1 and TRBJ2-5, with 8 bases that match TRBD1. The CDR3 runs to 13 residues. CDR1 SGHRS and CDR2 YFSETQ come from the germline V gene. V was clipped by 4 bases and J by 5 bases; unmatched bases: 4. CDR3 bases: TGCGCCAGCAGCAGGACAGGGTTCGAGACCCAGTACTTC. Amino acid sequence: CASSRTGFETQYF.

The chain links TRBV28 to TRBJ2-5; tentatively, D is TRBD2 (5 bases). The CDR3 consists of 15 residues. The V and J ends lost 2 bases and 7 bases respectively, with 17 bases between them. Looked up from germline, CDR1 is MDHEN and CDR2 is SYDVKM. The CDR3 here is CASSLTSPGTGTQYF. The CDR3 coding sequence is TGTGCCAGCAGTTTAACTTCCCCGGGAACGGGGACCCAGTACTTC.

The V gene is TRBV7-3, the J gene TRBJ2-7; D tentatively reads TRBD1 or TRBD2 (5 bases each). The V end was cut by 8 bases, the J end by 2 bases, with 22 bases between. Germline V gene data show CDR1 as SGHTA and CDR2 as FQGTGA. This CDR3 is 16 amino acids long. The CDR3 DNA reads TGTGCCAGCGGCTCTCGTACCGGGACGGGACCCTACGAGCAGTACTTC. It is translated as CASGSRTGTGPYEQYF. Based on the CDR3 plus reference TRBV7-3 and TRBJ2-7, the full variable domain is GAGVSQTPSNKVTEKGKYVELRCDPISGHTALYWYRQSLGQGPEFLIYFQGTGAADDSGLPNDRFFAVRPEGSVSTLKIQRTERGDSAVYLCASGSRTGTGPYEQYFGPGTRLTVT.

Note on this clonotype: The junction and the germline gene differ at one end; a read error may be behind it. J is TRBJ2-5 and V is TRBV3-1; 9 bases agree with TRBD2. Looked up from germline, CDR1 is LGHDT and CDR2 is YNNKEL (reference sequence). The CDR3 length is 13 residues. Written as DNA, the CDR3 is TGTGCCAGCGGCCAGGGACTAGCAGAGACCCAGTACTTC. Translating gives CASGQGLAETQYF.

This clonotype was seen many times. The chain carries TRBV5-1 and TRBJ2-5; D gene uncertain. The J call may be in error: the DNA end matches TRBJ2-1 better. CDR1 SGHRS and CDR2 YFSETQ come from the germline V gene. The CDR3 extends over 11 amino acids. CDR3 sequence (DNA): TGCGCCAGCAGCTTGGCTCTTGAGCAGTTCTTC. Translating it yields CASSLALEQFF.

This clonotype turned up a few times. The V call is TRBV7-6, the J call TRBJ1-3; a weak D match, TRBD1 (5 bases). Trimming took 0 bases from V and 4 from J, leaving 13 bases between them. Germline CDR1 SGHVS, CDR2 FNYEAQ. The CDR3 spans 16 residues. CDR3: CASSLATTGVGNTIYF. The CDR3 region has the DNA TGTGCCAGCAGCTTAGCGACCACGGGGGTCGGAAACACCATATATTTT.

The chain has TRBV24-1 and TRBJ2-3; 7 nucleotides align to TRBD2. The germline gives CDR1 KGHDR, CDR2 SFDVKD. The junction had 4 bases not matched to a gene; V was cut back by 4 bases and J by 1 base. The CDR3 is 15 amino acids. CDR3 nucleotides: TGTGCCACCAGTGACCCTAGCGGAGGCACAGATACGCAGTATTTT. It codes for CATSDPSGGTDTQYF.

This clonotype was detected a few times. The chain is built from TRBV29-1 and TRBJ2-7, with a possible D match to TRBD2 (6 bases). CDR1 and CDR2 from the germline V gene are SQVTM and ANQGSEA. The length of the CDR3 is 15 residues. With 3 bases removed from V and 2 bases from J, the gap between germline ends came to 17 bases. The CDR3 DNA reads as TGCAGCGTTGACCTATCGGGAGAGGGAACCTACGAGCAGTACTTC. Residues: CSVDLSGEGTYEQYF.

This clonotype was counted only a few times. This chain uses TRBV20-1 with TRBJ2-3; 9 nucleotides align to TRBD2. Germline V gene lookup returns CDR1 DFQATT and CDR2 SNEGSKA (reference sequence). This CDR3 comprises 14 residues. Here the CDR3 DNA reads TGCAGCGCAACCCCGGGACTAGCTTCAGATACGCAGTATTTT. This translates into CSATPGLASDTQYF.

The chain recombines TRBV12-3 or TRBV12-4 with TRBJ1-4, with D tentatively TRBD1 (6 bases). Trimming removed 3 bases at V and 0 bases at J, with 11 bases between. The length of the CDR3 is 16 residues. The CDR3 here is CASSLDSLATNEKLFF. The CDR3 region has the DNA TGTGCCAGCAGTTTGGACAGCCTAGCAACTAATGAAAAACTGTTTTTT.

V and J are TRBV3-1 and TRBJ1-4; 8 nucleotides line up with TRBD1. The ends lost 0 bases at V and 8 bases at J; junction bases unmatched: 8. The CDR3 is 16 residues long. Germline CDR1 LGHDT, CDR2 YNNKEL (reference sequence). The CDR3 sequence: CASSQDLTGGREKLFF. CDR3 DNA sequence: TGTGCCAGCAGCCAAGATCTTACAGGGGGTAGGGAAAAACTGTTTTTT. The variable domain in full, with the rest retrieved from reference TRBV3-1 and TRBJ1-4, is DTAVSQTPKYLVTQMGNDKSIKCEQNLGHDTMYWYKQDSKKFLKIMFSYNNKELIINETVPNRFSPKSPDKAHLNLHINSLELGDSAVYFCASSQDLTGGREKLFFGSGTQLSVL.

The J gene is TRBJ2-5, the V gene TRBV20-1; no firm D call. CDR1 and CDR2 from the germline V gene are DFQATT and SNEGSKA (reference sequence). The CDR3 extends over 13 amino acids. V was shortened by 6 bases and J by 0 bases, with 11 bases between the two germline ends. In DNA, the CDR3 is TGCAGTGCCACCGGTAGGAACCAAGAGACCCAGTACTTC. It encodes CSATGRNQETQYF.

This clonotype was detected only a few times. The rearrangement joins TRBV5-1 to TRBJ2-4; D is uncertain. CDR1 is SGHRS, CDR2 YFSETQ, per germline. The CDR3 is 15 residues long. The V end was cut by 6 bases, the J end by 0 bases, with 13 bases between. CDR3 loop: CASTTDGLAKNIQYF. The CDR3 region has the DNA TGCGCCAGCACCACTGACGGGCTAGCCAAAAACATTCAGTACTTC.

The rearrangement joins TRBV5-1 to TRBJ2-5; 14 nucleotides agree with TRBD2. The DNA end is more similar to TRBJ2-7, so the J call may be wrong. The CDR3 runs to 16 residues. CDR1 SGHRS and CDR2 YFSETQ come from the germline V gene. In DNA form, the CDR3 reads TGCGCCAGCAGCTGGGGACTAGCGGGAGCCACCTACGAGCAGTACTTC. It yields the protein CASSWGLAGATYEQYF.

The gene calls are TRBV3-1 and TRBJ2-1; D perhaps matches TRBD2 (7 bases). The germline V gene encodes CDR1 LGHDT and CDR2 YNNKEL (reference sequence). Between the trimmed V and J ends, which lost 5 bases and 9 bases, there was a span of 17 bases. The CDR3 sequence is 14 residues long. The CDR3 sequence is CASSGGARTGEQFF. CDR3 in DNA: TGTGCCAGCAGCGGGGGGGCTAGGACGGGTGAGCAGTTCTTC.

The chain uses TRBV24-1 and TRBJ2-4; 12 positions match TRBD2. Germline V CDR1 and CDR2: KGHDR, SFDVKD. The CDR3 is 17 amino acids. After removal of 4 bases from V and 2 bases from J, the junction contained 5 bases not matched to a gene. In DNA, the CDR3 is TGTGCCACCAGTGACCCACGGACTAGCGGGACCAAAAACATTCAGTACTTC. As protein: CATSDPRTSGTKNIQYF.

This clonotype was counted only a few times. In DNA, the CDR3 is TGTGCCAGCAAACGGCAAGAGACCCAGTACTTC. Translation gives CASKRQETQYF. The chain links TRBV6-5 to TRBJ2-5; D is uncertain. CDR3 length: 11 residues. Germline V lookup: CDR1 MNHEY, CDR2 SVGAGI. V dropped 7 bases and J dropped 2 bases, with 5 bases sitting between them.

V usage is TRBV2 and J usage is TRBJ2-5; D is unclear. The CDR3 has 11 residues. V was pared by 4 bases and J by 5 bases, with 5 bases between. CDR1 is SNHLY and CDR2 is FYNNEI in the germline V gene. The CDR3 spells CASSGYETQYF. The CDR3 nucleotides are TGTGCCAGCAGTGGATATGAGACCCAGTACTTC.

The chain uses TRBV20-1 and TRBJ2-1; 7 bases agree with TRBD2. The junction had 9 bases not matched to a gene; V was cut back by 2 bases and J by 5 bases. Germline V gene data show CDR1 as DFQATT and CDR2 as SNEGSKA (reference sequence). This CDR3 has 15 amino acids. For the CDR3, the DNA is TGCAGTGCTAGACCAGCGGGACCCCGAGACAATGAGCAGTTCTTC. Translating it yields CSARPAGPRDNEQFF.

This clonotype was recorded a few times. The chain uses TRBV4-3 and TRBJ1-1; D perhaps matches TRBD1 (6 bases). The CDR3 spans 16 residues. Trimming took off 4 bases at V and 0 bases at J, with 15 bases between the two ends. Per germline, CDR1 LGHNA and CDR2 YSLEER. The CDR3 sequence is CASSPGTPQMNTEAFF. The CDR3 DNA follows: TGCGCCAGCAGCCCAGGGACACCCCAGATGAACACTGAAGCTTTCTTT.

The rearrangement joins TRBV19 to TRBJ2-7, with D perhaps matching TRBD1 or TRBD2 (5 bases each). Germline CDR1 reads LNHDA; CDR2 reads SQIVND (reference sequence). The CDR3 spans 12 residues. The V gene lost 3 bases and the J gene lost 6 bases, with 9 bases spanning the gap. CDR3 bases: TGTGCCAGTAGTATTTGGGGGAGCGAGCAGTACTTC. Protein: CASSIWGSEQYF.

The V call is TRBV19, the J call TRBJ2-7; possible D gene TRBD2, 8 bases. V lost 7 bases and J lost 2, with 15 bases in between. The germline gives CDR1 LNHDA, CDR2 SQIVND (reference sequence). This CDR3 is 14 amino acids long. The CDR3 DNA sequence: TGTGCCAGTAAGCGGGGGACAGAGACCTACGAGCAGTACTTC. Protein: CASKRGTETYEQYF.

The V call is TRBV7-6, the J call TRBJ2-1, with D maybe TRBD1 (5 bases). Germline values: CDR1 SGHVS, CDR2 FNYEAQ. Trimming removed 0 bases at V and 4 bases at J, with 10 bases between. The CDR3 length is 15 residues. CDR3 sequence (DNA): TGTGCCAGCAGCTTAGCAGGGTGGACATACAATGAGCAGTTCTTC. Protein product: CASSLAGWTYNEQFF.